Sequencing of this T cell receptor (beta chain) was carried out in a study of early T cells in non-severe SARS-CoV-2 infection (TCRdb year 2021). A note on the overall study: Because TCR sequencing relied on bulk RNA taken from unsorted whole blood, pairing of alpha and beta chains was not possible.

The CDR3 covers 17 residues, taking in both the cysteine and the phenylalanine. The read is trimmed to its CDR3 DNA, 51 bases read in frame from base 1. Clipping removes 4 bases from V and 1 base from J, with 6 as the unmatched junction base count. For CDR1 and CDR2, the germline V gene lists SNHLY and FYNNEI. This was a case-control study nested in a cohort of healthcare workers in London, UK, who had nasopharyngeal swab PCR tests and blood samples taken every week. Between 23 and 31 March 2020, the week of the UK lockdown, healthcare workers were enrolled and then followed up weekly for as long as 16 weeks. This clonotype was seen more than once but under ten times. The specificity of this receptor is unknown. No much larger clonotype is one base removed from it; base qualities were not supplied. The research as a whole found: VDJdb matching was skewed toward anti-spike CD8 responses, so virus-specific expansions were likely underestimated and private and CD4 specificities were missed.

The library was produced with 5' RACE. Sequencing took place on a NextSeq 500. The TCR library protocol attached unique molecular identifiers to individual cDNA molecules to correct for sequencing error and PCR bias. Both TCR alpha and beta chains were sequenced, and tight co-correlation was observed between alpha and beta sequence abundances in each sample. Under the source paper's analysis protocol: Decombinator V4 was used to annotate TCR sequences for V gene, J gene and CDR3. TCRs were defined as expanded if a significant change between any two time points was detected under a Poisson model with p below 0.0001. Abundances of TCRs were expressed as counts per million after normalisation to the total number of TCRs sequenced in each sample. MAIT TCRs were defined by TRAV1-2 paired with TRAJ12, TRAJ20 or TRAJ33, and iNKT TCRs by TRAV10 paired with TRAJ18. VDJdb, accessed 1 November 2021, was searched for CMV, EBV and SARS-CoV-2 annotated TCRs, with TCRs annotated for multiple antigens excluded. The public reads were quality trimmed at Q25 with fastp and then assembled into clones with MiXCR by TCRdb, keeping productive beta chains. Every CDR3 protein is listed once, alongside the most common genes and DNA of its rows. These V and J calls are TCRdb output, not the study's own analysis. Within this sample are some 71,000 distinct CDR3 sequences, with approximately 15% of them counted one time only. Around an eighth of the sample is held by the ten biggest clonotypes.

The clonotype comes from an adult who was a healthcare worker with PCR-confirmed SARS-CoV-2 infection or an uninfected control (not recorded which). The source material was whole blood. The receptor chain draws on TRBV2 and TRBJ2-3, with 12 junctional bases fitting TRBD2. The CDR3 sequence is CASSGETSGGGTDTQYF. The sequenced DNA is TGTGCCAGCAGTGGGGAGACTAGCGGGGGCGGCACAGATACGCAGTATTTT. Full variable domain (CDR3 extended with the reference TRBV2 and TRBJ2-3 proteins): EPEVTQTPSHQVTQMGQEVILRCVPISNHLYFYWYRQILGQKVEFLVSFYNNEISEKSEIFDDQFSVERPDGSNFTLKIRSTKLEDSAMYFCASSGETSGGGTDTQYFGPGTRLTVL.